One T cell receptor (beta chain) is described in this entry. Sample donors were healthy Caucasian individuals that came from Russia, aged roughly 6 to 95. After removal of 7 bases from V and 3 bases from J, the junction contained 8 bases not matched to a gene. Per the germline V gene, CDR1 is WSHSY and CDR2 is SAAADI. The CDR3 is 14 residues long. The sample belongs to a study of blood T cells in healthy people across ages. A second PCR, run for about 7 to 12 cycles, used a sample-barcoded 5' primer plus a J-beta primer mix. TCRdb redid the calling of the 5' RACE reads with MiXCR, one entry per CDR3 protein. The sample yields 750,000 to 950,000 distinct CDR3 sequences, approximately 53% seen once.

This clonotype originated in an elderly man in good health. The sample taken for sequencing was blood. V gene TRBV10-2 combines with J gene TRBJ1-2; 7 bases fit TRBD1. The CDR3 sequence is CASKNRGQYYGYTF. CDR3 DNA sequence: TGCGCCAGCAAGAACAGGGGACAGTACTATGGCTACACCTTC.